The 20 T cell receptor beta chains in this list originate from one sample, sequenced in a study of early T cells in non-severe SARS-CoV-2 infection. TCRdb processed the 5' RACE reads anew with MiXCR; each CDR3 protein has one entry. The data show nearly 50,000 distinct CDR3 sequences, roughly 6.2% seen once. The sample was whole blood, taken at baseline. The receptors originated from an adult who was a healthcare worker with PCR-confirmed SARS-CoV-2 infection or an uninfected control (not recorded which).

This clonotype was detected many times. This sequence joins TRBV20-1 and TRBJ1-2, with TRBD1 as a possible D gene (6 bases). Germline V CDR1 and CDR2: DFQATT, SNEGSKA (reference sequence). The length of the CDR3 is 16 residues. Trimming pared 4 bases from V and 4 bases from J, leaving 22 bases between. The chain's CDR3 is CSANPPRGGMGYGYTF. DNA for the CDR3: TGCAGTGCTAACCCTCCGAGGGGGGGCATGGGCTATGGCTACACCTTC.

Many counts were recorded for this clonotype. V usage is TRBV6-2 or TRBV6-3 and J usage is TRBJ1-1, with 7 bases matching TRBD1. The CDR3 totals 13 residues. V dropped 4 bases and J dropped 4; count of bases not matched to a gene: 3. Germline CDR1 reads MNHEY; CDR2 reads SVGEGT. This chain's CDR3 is CASSFDRATEAFF. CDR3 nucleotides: TGTGCCAGCAGTTTCGACAGGGCCACTGAAGCTTTCTTT.

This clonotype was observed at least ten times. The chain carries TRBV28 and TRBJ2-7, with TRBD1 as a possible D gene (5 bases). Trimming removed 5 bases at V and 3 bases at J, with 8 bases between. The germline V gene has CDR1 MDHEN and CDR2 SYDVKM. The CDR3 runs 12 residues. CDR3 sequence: CASSKTVYEQYF. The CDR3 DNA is TGTGCCAGCAGTAAGACAGTCTACGAGCAGTACTTC.

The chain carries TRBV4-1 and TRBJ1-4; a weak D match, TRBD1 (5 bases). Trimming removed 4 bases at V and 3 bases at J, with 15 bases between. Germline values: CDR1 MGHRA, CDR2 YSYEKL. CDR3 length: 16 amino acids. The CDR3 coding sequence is TGCGCCAGCAGCCTCAACGCGAGGGGTTCTAATGAAAAACTGTTTTTT. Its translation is CASSLNARGSNEKLFF.

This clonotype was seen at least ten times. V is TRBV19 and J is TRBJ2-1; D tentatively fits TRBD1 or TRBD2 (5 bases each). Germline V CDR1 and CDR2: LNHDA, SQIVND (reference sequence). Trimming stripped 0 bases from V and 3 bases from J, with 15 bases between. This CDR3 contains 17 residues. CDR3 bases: TGTGCCAGTAGTATAGATCCCGGGGCGAGGAGCTACAATGAGCAGTTCTTC. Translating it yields CASSIDPGARSYNEQFF.

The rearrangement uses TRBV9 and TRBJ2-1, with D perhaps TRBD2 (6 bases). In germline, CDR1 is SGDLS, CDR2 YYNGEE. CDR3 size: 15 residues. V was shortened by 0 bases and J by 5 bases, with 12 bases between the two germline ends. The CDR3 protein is CASSVDGSRDNEQFF. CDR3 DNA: TGTGCCAGCAGCGTAGACGGGAGTAGGGACAATGAGCAGTTCTTC.

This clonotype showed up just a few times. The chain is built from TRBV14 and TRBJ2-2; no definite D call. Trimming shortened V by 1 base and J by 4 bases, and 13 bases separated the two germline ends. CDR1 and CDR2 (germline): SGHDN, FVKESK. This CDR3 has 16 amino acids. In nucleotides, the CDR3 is TGTGCCAGCAGCCAAGTATTGTCCCTAGGCACCGGGGAGCTGTTTTTT. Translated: CASSQVLSLGTGELFF.

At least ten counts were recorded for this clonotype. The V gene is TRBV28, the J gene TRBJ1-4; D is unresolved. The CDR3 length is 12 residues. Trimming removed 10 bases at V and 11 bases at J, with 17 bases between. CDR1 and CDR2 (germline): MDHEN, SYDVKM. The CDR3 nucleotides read TGTGCCACCGGACGGACCTTTGATAAACTGTTTTTT. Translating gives CATGRTFDKLFF.

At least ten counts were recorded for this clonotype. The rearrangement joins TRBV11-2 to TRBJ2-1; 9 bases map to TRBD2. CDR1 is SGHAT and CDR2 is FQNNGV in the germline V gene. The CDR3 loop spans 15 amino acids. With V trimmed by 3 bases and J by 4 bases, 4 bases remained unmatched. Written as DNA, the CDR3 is TGTGCCAGCAGCTTGAATAGCGGGGGATACAATGAGCAGTTCTTC. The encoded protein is CASSLNSGGYNEQFF.

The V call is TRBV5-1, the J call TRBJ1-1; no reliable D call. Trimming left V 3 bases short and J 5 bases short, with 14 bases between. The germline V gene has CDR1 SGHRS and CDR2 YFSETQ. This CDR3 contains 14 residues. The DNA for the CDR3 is TGCGCCAGCAGCTCCTACGGACCGGGAACTGAAGCTTTCTTT. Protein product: CASSSYGPGTEAFF.

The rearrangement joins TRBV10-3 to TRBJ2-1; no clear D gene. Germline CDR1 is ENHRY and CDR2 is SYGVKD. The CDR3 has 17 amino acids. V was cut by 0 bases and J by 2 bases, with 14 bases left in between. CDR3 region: CAISESKGPRTYNEQFF. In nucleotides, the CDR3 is TGTGCCATCAGTGAGTCGAAGGGCCCTCGAACCTACAATGAGCAGTTCTTC.

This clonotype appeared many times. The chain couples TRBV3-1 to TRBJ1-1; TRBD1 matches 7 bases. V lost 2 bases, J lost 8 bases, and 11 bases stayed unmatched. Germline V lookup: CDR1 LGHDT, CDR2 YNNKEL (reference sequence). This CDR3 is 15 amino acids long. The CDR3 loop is CASSQQERGQPEAFF. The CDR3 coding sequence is TGTGCCAGCAGCCAACAAGAGAGGGGACAGCCAGAAGCTTTCTTT.

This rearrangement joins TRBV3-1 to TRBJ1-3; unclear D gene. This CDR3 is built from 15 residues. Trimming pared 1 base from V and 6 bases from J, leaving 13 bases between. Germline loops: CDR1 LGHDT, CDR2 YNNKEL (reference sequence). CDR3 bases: TGTGCCAGCAGCCAAGGGGGATCTAAAGAAAACACCATATATTTT. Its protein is CASSQGGSKENTIYF.

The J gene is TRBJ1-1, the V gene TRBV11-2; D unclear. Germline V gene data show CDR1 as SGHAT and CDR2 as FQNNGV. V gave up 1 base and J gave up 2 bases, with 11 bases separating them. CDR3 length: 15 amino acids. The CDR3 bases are TGTGCCAGCAGCTTAGTGGGAGGCATTAACACTGAAGCTTTCTTT. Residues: CASSLVGGINTEAFF.

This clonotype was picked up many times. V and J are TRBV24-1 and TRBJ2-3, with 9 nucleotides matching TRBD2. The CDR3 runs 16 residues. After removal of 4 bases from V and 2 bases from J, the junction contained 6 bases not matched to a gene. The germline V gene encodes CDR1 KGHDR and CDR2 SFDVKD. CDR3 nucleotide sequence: TGTGCCACCAGTGACCCGCTAGCGGGGTTCACAGATACGCAGTATTTT. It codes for CATSDPLAGFTDTQYF.

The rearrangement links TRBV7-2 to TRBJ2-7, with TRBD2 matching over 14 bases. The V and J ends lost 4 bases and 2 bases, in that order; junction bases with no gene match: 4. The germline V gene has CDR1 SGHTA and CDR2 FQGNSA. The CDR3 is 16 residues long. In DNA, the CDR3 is TGTGCCAGCAGCTCTGAGGGACTAGCGGGGGCCTACGAGCAGTACTTC. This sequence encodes CASSSEGLAGAYEQYF.

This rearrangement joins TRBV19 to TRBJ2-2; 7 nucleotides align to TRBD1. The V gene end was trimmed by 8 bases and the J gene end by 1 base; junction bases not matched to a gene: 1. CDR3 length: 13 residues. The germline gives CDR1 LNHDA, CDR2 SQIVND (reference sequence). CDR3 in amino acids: CASRQGNTGELFF. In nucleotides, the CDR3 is TGTGCCAGTCGACAGGGGAACACCGGGGAGCTGTTTTTT.

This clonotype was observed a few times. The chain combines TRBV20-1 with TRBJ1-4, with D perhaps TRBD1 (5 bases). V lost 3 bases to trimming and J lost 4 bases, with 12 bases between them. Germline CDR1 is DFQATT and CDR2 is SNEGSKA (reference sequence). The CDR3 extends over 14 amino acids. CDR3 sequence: CSASRGAGNEKLFF. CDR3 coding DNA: TGCAGTGCTAGCCGAGGGGCGGGTAATGAAAAACTGTTTTTT.

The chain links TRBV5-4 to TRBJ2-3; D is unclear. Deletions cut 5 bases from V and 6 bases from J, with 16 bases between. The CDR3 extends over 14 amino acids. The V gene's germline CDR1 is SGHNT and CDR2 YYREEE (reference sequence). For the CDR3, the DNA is TGTGCCAGCAGGACAAAACTTAACGCGGATACGCAGTATTTT. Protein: CASRTKLNADTQYF. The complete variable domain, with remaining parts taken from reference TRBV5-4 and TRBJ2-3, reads ETGVTQSPTHLIKTRGQQVTLRCSSQSGHNTVSWYQQALGQGPQFIFQYYREEENGRGNFPPRFSGLQFPNYSSELNVNALELDDSALYLCASRTKLNADTQYFGPGTRLTVL.

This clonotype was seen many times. The CDR3 spells CSARRESDTQYF. CDR3 coding DNA: TGCAGTGCTAGGCGAGAGTCAGATACGCAGTATTTT. The chain employs TRBV20-1 and TRBJ2-3, with D unresolved. CDR3 length equals 12 residues. CDR1 is DFQATT, CDR2 SNEGSKA, per germline (reference sequence). V lost 3 bases, J lost 4 bases, and 8 bases lay in between.